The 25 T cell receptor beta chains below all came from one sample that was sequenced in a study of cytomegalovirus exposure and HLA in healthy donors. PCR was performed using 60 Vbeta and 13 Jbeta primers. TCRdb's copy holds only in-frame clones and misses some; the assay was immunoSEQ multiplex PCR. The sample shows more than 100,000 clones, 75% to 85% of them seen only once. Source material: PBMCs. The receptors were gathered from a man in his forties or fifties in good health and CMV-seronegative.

The CDR3 region is CASSPGATRPNSNQPQHF. CDR3 in DNA: TGTGCCAGCAGTCCAGGGGCCACTAGGCCAAATAGCAATCAGCCCCAGCATTTT. The chain joins TRBV2 to TRBJ1-5; possible D gene TRBD1, 6 bases. The V end was cut by 5 bases, the J end by 0 bases, with 20 bases between. Germline CDR1 and CDR2: SNHLY and FYNNEI. The CDR3 sequence is 18 residues long. The complete variable domain, with remaining parts taken from reference TRBV2 and TRBJ1-5, reads EPEVTQTPSHQVTQMGQEVILRCVPISNHLYFYWYRQILGQKVEFLVSFYNNEISEKSEIFDDQFSVERPDGSNFTLKIRSTKLEDSAMYFCASSPGATRPNSNQPQHFGDGTRLSIL.

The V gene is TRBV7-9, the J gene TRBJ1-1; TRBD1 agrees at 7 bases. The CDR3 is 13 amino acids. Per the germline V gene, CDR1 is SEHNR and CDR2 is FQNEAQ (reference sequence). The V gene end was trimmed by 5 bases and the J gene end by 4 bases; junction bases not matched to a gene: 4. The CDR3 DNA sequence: TGTGCCAGCAGCCCAGGGGGTGGCACTGAAGCTTTCTTT. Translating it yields CASSPGGGTEAFF.

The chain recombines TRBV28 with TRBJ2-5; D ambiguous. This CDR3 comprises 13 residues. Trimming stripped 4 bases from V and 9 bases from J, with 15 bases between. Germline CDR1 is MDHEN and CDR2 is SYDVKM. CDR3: CASSSLILSPQYF. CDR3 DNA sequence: TGTGCCAGCAGTTCGCTTATCCTTAGTCCCCAGTACTTC.

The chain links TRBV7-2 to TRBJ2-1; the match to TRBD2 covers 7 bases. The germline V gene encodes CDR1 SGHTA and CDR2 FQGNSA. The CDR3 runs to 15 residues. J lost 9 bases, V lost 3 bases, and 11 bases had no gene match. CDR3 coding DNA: TGTGCCAGCAGCTTTTCTGCGGGGACGGGGGGTGAGCAGTTCTTC. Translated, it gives CASSFSAGTGGEQFF.

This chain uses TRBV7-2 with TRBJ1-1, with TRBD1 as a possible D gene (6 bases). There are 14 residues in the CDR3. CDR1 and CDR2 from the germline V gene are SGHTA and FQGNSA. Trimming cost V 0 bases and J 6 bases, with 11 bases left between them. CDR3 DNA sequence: TGTGCCAGCAGCTTAGCGAGGGGGATATCTGAAGCTTTCTTT. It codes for CASSLARGISEAFF.

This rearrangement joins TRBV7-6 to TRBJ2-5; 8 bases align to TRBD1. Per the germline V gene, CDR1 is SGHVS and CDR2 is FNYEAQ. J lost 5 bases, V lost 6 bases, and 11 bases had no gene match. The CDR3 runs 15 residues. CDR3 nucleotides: TGTGCCAGCAGTTCGGGACAGGCCCATGGGGAGACCCAGTACTTC. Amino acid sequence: CASSSGQAHGETQYF.

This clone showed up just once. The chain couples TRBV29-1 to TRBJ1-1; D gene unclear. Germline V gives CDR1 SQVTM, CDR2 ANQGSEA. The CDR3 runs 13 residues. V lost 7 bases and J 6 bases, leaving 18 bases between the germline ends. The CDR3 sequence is CSARPSLAAEAFF. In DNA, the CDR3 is TGCAGCGCCCGCCCATCGTTGGCCGCTGAAGCTTTCTTT.

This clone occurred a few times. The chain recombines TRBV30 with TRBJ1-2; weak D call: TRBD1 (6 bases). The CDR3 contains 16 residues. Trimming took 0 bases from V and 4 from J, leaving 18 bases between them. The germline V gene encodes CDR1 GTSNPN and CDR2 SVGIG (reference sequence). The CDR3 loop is CAWSVGGRGGGYGYTF. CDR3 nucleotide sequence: TGTGCCTGGAGTGTAGGGGGTAGGGGCGGAGGCTATGGCTACACCTTC.

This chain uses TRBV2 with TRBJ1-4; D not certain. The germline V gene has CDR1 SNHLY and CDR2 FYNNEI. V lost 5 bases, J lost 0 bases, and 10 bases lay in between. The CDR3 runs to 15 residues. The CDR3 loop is CASSSTLATNEKLFF. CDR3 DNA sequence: TGTGCCAGCAGTTCCACATTGGCAACTAATGAAAAACTGTTTTTT.

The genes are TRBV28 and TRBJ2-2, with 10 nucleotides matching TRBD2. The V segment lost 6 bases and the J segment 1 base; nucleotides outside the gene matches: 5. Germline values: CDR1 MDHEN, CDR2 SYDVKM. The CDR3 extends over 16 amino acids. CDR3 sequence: CASRFSSGGNTGELFF. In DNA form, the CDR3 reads TGTGCCAGCAGGTTCTCTAGCGGGGGGAACACCGGGGAGCTGTTTTTT.

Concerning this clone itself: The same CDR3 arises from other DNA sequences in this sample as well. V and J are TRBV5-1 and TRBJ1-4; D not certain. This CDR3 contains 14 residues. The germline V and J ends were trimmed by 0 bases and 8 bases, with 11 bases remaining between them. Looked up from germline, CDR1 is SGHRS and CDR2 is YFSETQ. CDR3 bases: TGCGCCAGCAGCTTGGGAGGGCTCGGGGAAAAACTGTTTTTT. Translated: CASSLGGLGEKLFF.

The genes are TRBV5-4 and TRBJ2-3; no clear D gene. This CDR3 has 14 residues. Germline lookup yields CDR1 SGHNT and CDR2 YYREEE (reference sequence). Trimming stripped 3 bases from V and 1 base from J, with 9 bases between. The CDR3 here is CASSSSVGTDTQYF. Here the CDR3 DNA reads TGTGCCAGCAGCTCTAGTGTGGGCACAGATACGCAGTATTTT.

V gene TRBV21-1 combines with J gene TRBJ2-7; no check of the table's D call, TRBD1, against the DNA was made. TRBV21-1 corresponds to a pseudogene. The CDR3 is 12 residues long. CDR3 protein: CASSRTDLEQYF. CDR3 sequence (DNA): TGTGCCAGCAGCAGAACAGACCTCGAGCAGTACTTC.

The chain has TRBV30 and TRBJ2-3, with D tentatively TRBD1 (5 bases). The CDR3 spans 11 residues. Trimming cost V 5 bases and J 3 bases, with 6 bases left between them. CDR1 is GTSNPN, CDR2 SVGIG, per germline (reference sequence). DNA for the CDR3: TGTGCCTGGGCAGGGACAGATACGCAGTATTTT. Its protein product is CAWAGTDTQYF.

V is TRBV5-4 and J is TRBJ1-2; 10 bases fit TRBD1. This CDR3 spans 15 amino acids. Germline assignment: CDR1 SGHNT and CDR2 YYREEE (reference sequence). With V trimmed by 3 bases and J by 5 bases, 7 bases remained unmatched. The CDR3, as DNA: TGTGCCAGCAGCTCGAAGGACAGGGGGGGATATGGCTACACCTTC. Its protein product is CASSSKDRGGYGYTF.

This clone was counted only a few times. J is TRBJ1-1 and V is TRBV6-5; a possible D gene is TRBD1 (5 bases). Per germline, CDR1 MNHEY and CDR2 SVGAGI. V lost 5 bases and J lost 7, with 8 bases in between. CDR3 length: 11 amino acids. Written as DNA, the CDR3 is TGTGCCAGCAGTCTCCAGGGTGAAGCTTTCTTT. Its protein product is CASSLQGEAFF.

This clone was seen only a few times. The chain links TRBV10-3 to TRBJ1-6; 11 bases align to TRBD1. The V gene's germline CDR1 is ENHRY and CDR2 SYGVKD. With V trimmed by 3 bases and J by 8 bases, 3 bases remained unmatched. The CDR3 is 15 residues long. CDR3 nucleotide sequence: TGTGCCATCAGTGACTGGACAGGGGGCGATTCACCCCTCCACTTT. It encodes CAISDWTGGDSPLHF.

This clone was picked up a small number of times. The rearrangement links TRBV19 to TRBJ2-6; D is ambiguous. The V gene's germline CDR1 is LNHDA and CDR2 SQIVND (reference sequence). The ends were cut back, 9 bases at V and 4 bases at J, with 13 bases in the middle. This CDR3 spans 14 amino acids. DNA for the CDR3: TGTGCCAGCAGTCCCTCCCCCGGGGCCAACGTCCTGACTTTC. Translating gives CASSPSPGANVLTF. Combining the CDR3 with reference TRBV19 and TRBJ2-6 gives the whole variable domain DGGITQSPKYLFRKEGQNVTLSCEQNLNHDAMYWYRQDPGQGLRLIYYSQIVNDFQKGDIAEGYSVSREKKESFPLTVTSAQKNPTAFYLCASSPSPGANVLTFGAGSRLTVL.

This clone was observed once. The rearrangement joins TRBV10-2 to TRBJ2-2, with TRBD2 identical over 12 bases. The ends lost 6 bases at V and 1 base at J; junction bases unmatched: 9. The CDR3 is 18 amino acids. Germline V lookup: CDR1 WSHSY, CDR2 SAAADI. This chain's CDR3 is CASRRTSGIVGNTGELFF. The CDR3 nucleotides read TGCGCCAGCAGAAGGACTAGCGGGATTGTTGGGAACACCGGGGAGCTGTTTTTT.

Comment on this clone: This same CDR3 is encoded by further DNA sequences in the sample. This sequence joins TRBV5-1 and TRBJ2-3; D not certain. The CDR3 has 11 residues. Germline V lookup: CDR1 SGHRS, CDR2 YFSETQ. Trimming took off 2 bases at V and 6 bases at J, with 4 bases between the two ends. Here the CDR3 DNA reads TGCGCCAGCAGCTTACAGGATACGCAGTATTTT. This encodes CASSLQDTQYF.

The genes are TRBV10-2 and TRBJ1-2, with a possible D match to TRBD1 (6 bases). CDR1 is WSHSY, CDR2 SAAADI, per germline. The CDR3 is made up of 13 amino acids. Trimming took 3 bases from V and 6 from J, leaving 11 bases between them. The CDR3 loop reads CASSDTGRDGYTF. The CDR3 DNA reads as TGCGCCAGCAGTGACACAGGGCGGGATGGCTACACCTTC.

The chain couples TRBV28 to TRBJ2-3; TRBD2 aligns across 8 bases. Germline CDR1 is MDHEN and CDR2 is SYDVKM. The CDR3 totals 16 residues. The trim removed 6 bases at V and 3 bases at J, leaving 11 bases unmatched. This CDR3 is CASSIAEGLGTDTQYF. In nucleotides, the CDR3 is TGTGCCAGCAGCATCGCCGAGGGACTAGGAACAGATACGCAGTATTTT.

CDR3 loop: CASSSPVSYEQYF. The CDR3 bases are TGTGCCAGCAGTTCCCCCGTCTCCTACGAGCAGTACTTC. The chain has TRBV28 and TRBJ2-7; D is unresolved. Germline lookup yields CDR1 MDHEN and CDR2 SYDVKM. With 4 bases removed from V and 0 bases from J, the gap between germline ends came to 7 bases. The CDR3 sequence is 13 residues long.

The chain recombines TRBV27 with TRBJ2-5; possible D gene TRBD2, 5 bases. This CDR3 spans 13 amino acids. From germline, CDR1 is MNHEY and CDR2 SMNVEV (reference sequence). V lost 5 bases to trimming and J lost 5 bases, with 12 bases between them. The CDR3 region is CASSPMRRETQYF. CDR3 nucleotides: TGTGCCAGCAGTCCAATGCGGAGGGAGACCCAGTACTTC.

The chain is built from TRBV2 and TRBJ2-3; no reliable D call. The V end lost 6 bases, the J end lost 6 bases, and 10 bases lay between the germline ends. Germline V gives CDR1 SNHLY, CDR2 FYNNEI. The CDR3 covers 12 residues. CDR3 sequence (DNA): TGTGCCAGCAGCCGACCCGGGGATACGCAGTATTTT. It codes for CASSRPGDTQYF. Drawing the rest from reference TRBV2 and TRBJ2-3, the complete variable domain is EPEVTQTPSHQVTQMGQEVILRCVPISNHLYFYWYRQILGQKVEFLVSFYNNEISEKSEIFDDQFSVERPDGSNFTLKIRSTKLEDSAMYFCASSRPGDTQYFGPGTRLTVL.